The rows below give T cell receptor beta chains drawn from one sample of a study of PD-1 blockade in classical Hodgkin lymphoma. Assay used: immunoSEQ multiplex PCR; TCRdb lists only in-frame clones, some missing. The sample has about 25,000 clones, less than 95% seen once. The sample comprised CD4+ T cells from blood. These receptors all come from a human donor with classical Hodgkin lymphoma. Both conserved end residues are part of each CDR3. Fields, in order: V gene, J gene, CDR3 protein.

V: TRBV7-9; J: TRBJ1-6; CDR3: CASSLGQGGYSPLHF
V: TRBV27; J: TRBJ1-2; CDR3: CASSRTGNYGYTF
V: TRBV5-1; J: TRBJ2-1; CDR3: CASSFTVNNEQFF
V: TRBV12-5; J: TRBJ2-7; CDR3: CASAPGLVSYEQYF
V: TRBV29-1; J: TRBJ1-2; CDR3: CSAGQGARGYTF
V: TRBV4-1; J: TRBJ1-3; CDR3: CASSLVMRAGSGNTIYF
V: TRBV28; J: TRBJ1-5; CDR3: CASRLQGAQPQHF
V: TRBV5-6; J: TRBJ2-7; CDR3: CASSLIVSPYEQYF
V: TRBV28; J: TRBJ1-2; CDR3: CASSHRGPNYGYTF
V: TRBV27; J: TRBJ2-2; CDR3: CASRQGNTGELFF